Listed here is a single T cell receptor beta chain. The source of the sample is a study of technical replicates of blood from a handful of donors. CDR3 size: 15 residues. The V gene's germline CDR1 is SGHRS and CDR2 YFSETQ. The germline V and J ends were trimmed by 4 bases and 0 bases, with 10 bases remaining between them. Sequenced by immunoSEQ multiplex PCR; TCRdb stores in-frame clones only, minus some. This table holds about 66,000 clones, roughly 90% found once. The V call is TRBV5-1, the J call TRBJ2-2; D gene unclear. The sequenced sample was PBMCs. This receptor was identified in a human donor in good health. Some clones in this sample may be carry-over from other donors' samples. The CDR3: CASSPGGANTGELFF. The CDR3 coding sequence is TGCGCCAGCAGCCCCGGCGGAGCGAACACCGGGGAGCTGTTTTTT.